This T cell receptor beta chain was captured by sequencing in a study of blood T cell repertoires in COVID-19. Study as a whole: Acute and convalescent COVID-19 samples came from the United States, Italy and Spain. PBMCs, B-cell-depleted T cells, or T cells provided the cDNA or gDNA that made up the material.

As processed by the authors: For nucleated cells, counts were estimated from reference gene primer amplification. The table came from immunoSEQ multiplex PCR; TCRdb's copy has only in-frame clones and leaves some out. The V and J calls and the clone size are those of that table, but D and trimming were determined from the DNA. Here the sample spans some 250,000 clones, around three quarters being singletons. The V end lost 7 bases, the J end lost 0 bases, and 7 bases lay between the germline ends. The germline V gene has CDR1 MNHEY and CDR2 SVGAGI. CDR3 length equals 13 residues. V is TRBV6-5 and J is TRBJ1-5, with no clear D. This TCR came from a woman of 80 years or more with acute or convalescent COVID-19. Sequencing was performed on peripheral blood. The DNA of the CDR3 is TGTGCCAGCACCCTAAATAGCAATCAGCCCCAGCATTTT. Protein sequence: CASTLNSNQPQHF.